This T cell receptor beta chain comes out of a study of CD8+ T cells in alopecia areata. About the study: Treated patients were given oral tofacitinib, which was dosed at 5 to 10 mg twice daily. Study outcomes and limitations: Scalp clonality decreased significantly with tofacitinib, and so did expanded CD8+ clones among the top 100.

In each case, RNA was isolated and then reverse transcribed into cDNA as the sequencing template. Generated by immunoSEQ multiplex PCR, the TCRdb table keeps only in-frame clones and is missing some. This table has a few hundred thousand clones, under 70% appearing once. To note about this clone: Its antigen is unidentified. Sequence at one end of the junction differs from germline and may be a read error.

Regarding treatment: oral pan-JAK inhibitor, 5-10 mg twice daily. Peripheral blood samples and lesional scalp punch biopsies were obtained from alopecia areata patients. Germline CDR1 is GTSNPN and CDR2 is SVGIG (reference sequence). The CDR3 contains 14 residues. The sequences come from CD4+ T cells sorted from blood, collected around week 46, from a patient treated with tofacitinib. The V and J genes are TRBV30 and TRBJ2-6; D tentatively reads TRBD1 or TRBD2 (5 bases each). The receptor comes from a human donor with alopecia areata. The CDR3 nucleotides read TGTGCCTGGAGTACGACTCACGGGGCCAACGCCCTGACTTTC. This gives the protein CAWSTTHGANALTF.